What follows is one T cell receptor (beta chain) and its context. Its antigen is currently unknown. This sample was included in a study of resident and recirculating memory T cells in vitiligo. Generated by immunoSEQ multiplex PCR, the TCRdb table keeps only in-frame clones and is missing some. Of fewer than 85,000 clones listed, under 95% are singletons. Study-wide points: Sequences differed between biopsy sites and patients, suggesting private specificity.

CDR1 is SGDLS, CDR2 YYNGEE, per germline. The V end lost 3 bases, the J end lost 3 bases, and 10 bases lay between the germline ends. This CDR3 has 14 residues. The chain couples TRBV9 to TRBJ1-5; D unresolved. The origin of this receptor is a male donor with vitiligo. The specimen was blood. This CDR3 is CASSAYSNNQPQHF. The DNA for the CDR3 is TGTGCCAGCAGCGCCTACAGTAACAATCAGCCCCAGCATTTT.